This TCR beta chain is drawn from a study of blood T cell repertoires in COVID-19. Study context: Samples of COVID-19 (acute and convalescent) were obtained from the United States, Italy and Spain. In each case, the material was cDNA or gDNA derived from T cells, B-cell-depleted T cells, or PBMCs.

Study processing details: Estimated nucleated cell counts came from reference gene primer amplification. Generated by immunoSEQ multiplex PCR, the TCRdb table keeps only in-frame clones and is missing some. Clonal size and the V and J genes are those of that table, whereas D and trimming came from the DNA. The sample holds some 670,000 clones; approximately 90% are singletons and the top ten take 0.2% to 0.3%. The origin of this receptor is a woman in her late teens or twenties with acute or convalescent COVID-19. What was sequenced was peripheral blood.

Here the CDR3 DNA reads TGTGCCCGCGGAGACCCGGGAGAAAAACTGTTTTTT. This codes for CARGDPGEKLFF. The chain employs TRBV30 and TRBJ1-4; D unresolved. V lost 8 bases and J lost 8, with 15 bases in between. The V gene's germline CDR1 is GTSNPN and CDR2 SVGIG (reference sequence). The CDR3 extends over 12 amino acids.